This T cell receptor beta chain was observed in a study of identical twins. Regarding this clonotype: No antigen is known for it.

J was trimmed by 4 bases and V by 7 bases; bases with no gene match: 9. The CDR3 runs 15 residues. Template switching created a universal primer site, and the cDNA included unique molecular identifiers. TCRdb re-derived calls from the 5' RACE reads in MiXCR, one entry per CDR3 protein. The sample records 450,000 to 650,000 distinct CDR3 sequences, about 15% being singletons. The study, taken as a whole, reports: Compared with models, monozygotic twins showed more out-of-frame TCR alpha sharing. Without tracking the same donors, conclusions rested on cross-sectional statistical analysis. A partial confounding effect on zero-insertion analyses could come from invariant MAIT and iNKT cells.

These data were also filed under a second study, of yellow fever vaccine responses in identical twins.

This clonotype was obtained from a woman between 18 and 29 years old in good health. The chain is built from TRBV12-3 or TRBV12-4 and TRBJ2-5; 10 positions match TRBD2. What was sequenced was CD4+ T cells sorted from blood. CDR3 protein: CASNPSGRAGETQYF. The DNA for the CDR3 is TGTGCCAGCAACCCGAGCGGGAGGGCGGGAGAGACCCAGTACTTC.